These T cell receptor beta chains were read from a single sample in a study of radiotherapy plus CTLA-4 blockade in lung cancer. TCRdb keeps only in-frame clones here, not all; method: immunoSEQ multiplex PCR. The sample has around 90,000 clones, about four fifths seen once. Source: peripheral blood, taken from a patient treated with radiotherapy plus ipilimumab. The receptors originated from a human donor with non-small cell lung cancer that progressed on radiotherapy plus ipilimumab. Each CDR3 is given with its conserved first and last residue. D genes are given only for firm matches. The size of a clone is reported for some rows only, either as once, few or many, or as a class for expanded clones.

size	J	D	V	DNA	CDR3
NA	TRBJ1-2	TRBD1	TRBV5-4	TGTGCCAGCAGCAGTGGACAGGACTATGGCTACACCTTC	CASSSGQDYGYTF
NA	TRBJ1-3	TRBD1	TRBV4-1	TGCGCCAGCAGCCAAGTCGTCCCGGGACAGGGTTCTGGAAACACCATATATTTT	CASSQVVPGQGSGNTIYF
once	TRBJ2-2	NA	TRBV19	TGTGCCAGTAGTGTCGAATCCGGGGAGCTGTTTTTT	CASSVESGELFF
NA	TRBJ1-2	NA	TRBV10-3	TGTGCCATCAACGTCCCTAACTATGGCTACACCTTC	CAINVPNYGYTF
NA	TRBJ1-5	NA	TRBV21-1	TGTGCCATTGCAGGGACCCAGCCCCAGCATTTT	CAIAGTQPQHF
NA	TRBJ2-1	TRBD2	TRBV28	TGTGCCAGCAGTGGGGGGGGGTTGGTAGCGGGATACAATGAGCAGTTCTTC	CASSGGGLVAGYNEQFF
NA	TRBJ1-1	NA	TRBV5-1	TGCGCCAGCAGCTTGAATTCAGGGGCACTGAACACTGAAGCTTTCTTT	CASSLNSGALNTEAFF
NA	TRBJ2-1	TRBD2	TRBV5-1	TGCGCCAGCAGCTTGGGCGGGGGGCGGTACAATGAGCAGTTCTTC	CASSLGGGRYNEQFF
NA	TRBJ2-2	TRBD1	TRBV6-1	TGTGCCAGCAGTGGCGTCGACAGGGGAAGGGGGGAGCTGTTTTTT	CASSGVDRGRGELFF
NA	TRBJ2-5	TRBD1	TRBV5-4	TGTGCCAGCAGCTTGTGGGACAGGGAGGGGGAGACCCAGTACTTC	CASSLWDREGETQYF
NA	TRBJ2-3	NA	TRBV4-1	TGCGCCAGCAGCCAGAGTGGCCCAGATACGCAGTATTTT	CASSQSGPDTQYF
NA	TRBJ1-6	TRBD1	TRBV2	TGTGCCAGCAGCTCTCGCCCGGGACAGGGGACTTCACCCCTCCACTTT	CASSSRPGQGTSPLHF
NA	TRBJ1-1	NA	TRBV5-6	TGTGCCAGCAGCCCAGGACAGTTGAGGACTGAAGCTTTCTTT	CASSPGQLRTEAFF
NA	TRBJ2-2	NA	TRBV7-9	TGTGCCAGCAGCCAAAGACTAGGCGATAACACCGGGGAGCTGTTTTTT	CASSQRLGDNTGELFF
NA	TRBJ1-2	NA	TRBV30	TGTGCCTGGGTGGACAGCTATGGCTACACCTTC	CAWVDSYGYTF
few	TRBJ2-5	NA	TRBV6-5	TGTGCCAGCAGCATAGGAGGGAGGGAGACCCAGTACTTC	CASSIGGRETQYF
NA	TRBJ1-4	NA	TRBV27	TGTGCCAGCAAGAATGAAAAACTGTTTTTT	CASKNEKLFF
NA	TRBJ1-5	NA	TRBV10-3	TGTGCCATCAGTGCGGGACTCCAGCCCCAGCATTTT	CAISAGLQPQHF
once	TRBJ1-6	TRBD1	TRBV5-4	TGTGCCAGCAGCCCCCAGGGGGGGAATTCACCCCTCCACTTT	CASSPQGGNSPLHF
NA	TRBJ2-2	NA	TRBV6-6	TGTGCCAGCACGATGAGAGCTCCCGGGGAGCTGTTTTTT	CASTMRAPGELFF
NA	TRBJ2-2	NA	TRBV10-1	TGCGCCAGCACCCCCCGGGACATTGGAACCGGGGAGCTGTTTTTT	CASTPRDIGTGELFF
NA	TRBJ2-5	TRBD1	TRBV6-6	TGTGCCAGCAGTTACTCAGGGACAGGGGGGGAGACCCAGTACTTC	CASSYSGTGGETQYF
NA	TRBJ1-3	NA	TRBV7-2	TGTGCCAGCAGCCAGGTTGGCAGCACCATATATTTT	CASSQVGSTIYF
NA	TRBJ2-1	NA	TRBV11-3	TGTGCCAGCAGCTTAGGGAGGACCCTCTCCTACAATGAGCAGTTCTTC	CASSLGRTLSYNEQFF
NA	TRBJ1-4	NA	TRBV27	TGTGCCAGCAGTTCGGGACCGGGAAAACTGTTTTTT	CASSSGPGKLFF
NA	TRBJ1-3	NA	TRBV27	TGTGCCAGCAGTTTAACCATTGGAAACACCATATATTTT	CASSLTIGNTIYF
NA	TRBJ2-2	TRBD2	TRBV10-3	TGTGCCATCAGTGAGCGCGGGGGGCGGAACACCGGGGAGCTGTTTTTT	CAISERGGRNTGELFF
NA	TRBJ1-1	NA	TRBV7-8	TGTGCCAGCAGCTTGGGGTTTGAAGCTTTCTTT	CASSLGFEAFF
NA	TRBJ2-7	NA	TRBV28	TGTGCCAGCAGCTGGCTGACAGGAATACCCTACGAGCAGTACTTC	CASSWLTGIPYEQYF
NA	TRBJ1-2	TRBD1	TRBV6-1	TGTGCCAGCAGTGAAGAGGCAGGGGGCAACGGCTACACCTTC	CASSEEAGGNGYTF
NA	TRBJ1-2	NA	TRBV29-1	TGCAGCGTTGAAGATCCCATAGGGGCTTTAGCTAACTATGGCTACACCTTC	CSVEDPIGALANYGYTF
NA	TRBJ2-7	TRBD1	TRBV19	TGTGCCAGTAGTATAGGGCAGGGGGTCTACGAGCAGTACTTC	CASSIGQGVYEQYF
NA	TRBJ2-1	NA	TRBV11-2	TGTGCCAGCAGCTTGGCATTTGCGGGGCACCAGTTCTTC	CASSLAFAGHQFF
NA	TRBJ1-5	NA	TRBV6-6	TGTGCCAGCAGTTCCATCATCGAGAGGGTTTATCAGCCCCAGCATTTT	CASSSIIERVYQPQHF
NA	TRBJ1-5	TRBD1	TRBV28	TGTGCCAGCGGGACCCAGGGGGGCTGGGGTATAAGAAATCAGCCCCAGCATTTT	CASGTQGGWGIRNQPQHF
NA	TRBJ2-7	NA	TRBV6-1	TGTGCCAGCAGGCTCAGTGACCCCGCCTCCTACGAGCAGTACTTC	CASRLSDPASYEQYF
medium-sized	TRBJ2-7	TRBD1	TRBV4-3	TGCGCCAGCAGCTTCGGACAGGGGGCATCCTACGAGCAGTACTTC	CASSFGQGASYEQYF
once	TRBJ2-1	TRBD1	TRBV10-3	TGTGCCATCGGCCGGGGACAGGGGGTGGTCAATGAGCAGTTCTTC	CAIGRGQGVVNEQFF
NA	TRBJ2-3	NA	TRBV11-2	TGTGCCAGCAGCTTATTCCCCCTGGATACGCAGTATTTT	CASSLFPLDTQYF
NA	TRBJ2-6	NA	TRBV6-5	TGTGCCAGCCGTTTCCCTGGGGCCAACGTCCTGACTTTC	CASRFPGANVLTF
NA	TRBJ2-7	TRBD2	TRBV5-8	TGTGCCAGCACTAAAGGGAGGGCCGAGCAGTACTTC	CASTKGRAEQYF
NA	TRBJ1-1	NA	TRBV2	TGTGCCAGCAGTTTGCTCCCCACTGAAGCTTTCTTT	CASSLLPTEAFF
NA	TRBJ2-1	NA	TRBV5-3	TGTGCCAGAATACCGGATGAGCAGTTCTTC	CARIPDEQFF
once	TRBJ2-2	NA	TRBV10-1	TGCGCCAGCAGTAACTCCTTAGGGCAGGGGACCACCGGGGAGCTGTTTTTT	CASSNSLGQGTTGELFF
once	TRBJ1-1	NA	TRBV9	TGTGCCAGCAGCGTAGATGGGTGGTGGGGCACTGAAGCTTTCTTT	CASSVDGWWGTEAFF
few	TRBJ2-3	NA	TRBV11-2	TGTGCCAGCAGCTTAAACCGAATGGGGGGCGCAGATACGCAGTATTTT	CASSLNRMGGADTQYF
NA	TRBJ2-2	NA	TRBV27	TGTGCCAGCAGTTCCGCGACTAGATTCCCCGGGGAGCTGTTTTTT	CASSSATRFPGELFF
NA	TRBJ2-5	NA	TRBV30	TGTGCCTGGAGTGTACGCGAGACCCAGTACTTC	CAWSVRETQYF
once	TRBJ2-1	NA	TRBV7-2	TGTGCCAGCAGCACAAGCTTAGCGAAAGTACTTTACAATGAGCAGTTCTTC	CASSTSLAKVLYNEQFF